This T cell receptor (beta chain) was sequenced in a study of human T cells and chemical hapten exposure. As for the study in general: Patches with 0.01% DPC went on the upper back, and the tests were read at 6 days. TCR yields differed between samples (mainly from small differences in pooled library volume). Whole-study results and caveats: No alteration of TCRs above 1 in 1000 frequency was seen with DPC sensitization. There were significantly more large CDR3 similarity clusters among expanded TCRs than among controls.

Of note for this clonotype: Its antigen is unidentified. The junction differs from germline at one of its ends, possibly a read error.

CDR3 length equals 15 residues. Stated time point: patch test 2, 6 weeks after DPC sensitization. Treatment reported: therapeutic diphenylcyclopropenone sensitization with weekly scalp DPC. In TCRdb, the RACE reads were re-called with MiXCR into one record per CDR3 protein. The sample lists about 70,000 distinct CDR3 sequences; 8.5% were seen once. This chain uses TRBV12-3 or TRBV12-4 with TRBJ2-3, with TRBD2 matching 7 bases. The sample here was whole blood, taken in connection with sensitization to the hapten diphenylcyclopropenone (DPC). The TCR originated in a woman in her 50s with alopecia areata. Some clones in this sample may be carry-over from other donors' samples. The CDR3 bases are TGTGCCAGCAGTGTTCCAGCGGGGTCCACAGATATGCAGTATTTT. This encodes CASSVPAGSTDMQYF.